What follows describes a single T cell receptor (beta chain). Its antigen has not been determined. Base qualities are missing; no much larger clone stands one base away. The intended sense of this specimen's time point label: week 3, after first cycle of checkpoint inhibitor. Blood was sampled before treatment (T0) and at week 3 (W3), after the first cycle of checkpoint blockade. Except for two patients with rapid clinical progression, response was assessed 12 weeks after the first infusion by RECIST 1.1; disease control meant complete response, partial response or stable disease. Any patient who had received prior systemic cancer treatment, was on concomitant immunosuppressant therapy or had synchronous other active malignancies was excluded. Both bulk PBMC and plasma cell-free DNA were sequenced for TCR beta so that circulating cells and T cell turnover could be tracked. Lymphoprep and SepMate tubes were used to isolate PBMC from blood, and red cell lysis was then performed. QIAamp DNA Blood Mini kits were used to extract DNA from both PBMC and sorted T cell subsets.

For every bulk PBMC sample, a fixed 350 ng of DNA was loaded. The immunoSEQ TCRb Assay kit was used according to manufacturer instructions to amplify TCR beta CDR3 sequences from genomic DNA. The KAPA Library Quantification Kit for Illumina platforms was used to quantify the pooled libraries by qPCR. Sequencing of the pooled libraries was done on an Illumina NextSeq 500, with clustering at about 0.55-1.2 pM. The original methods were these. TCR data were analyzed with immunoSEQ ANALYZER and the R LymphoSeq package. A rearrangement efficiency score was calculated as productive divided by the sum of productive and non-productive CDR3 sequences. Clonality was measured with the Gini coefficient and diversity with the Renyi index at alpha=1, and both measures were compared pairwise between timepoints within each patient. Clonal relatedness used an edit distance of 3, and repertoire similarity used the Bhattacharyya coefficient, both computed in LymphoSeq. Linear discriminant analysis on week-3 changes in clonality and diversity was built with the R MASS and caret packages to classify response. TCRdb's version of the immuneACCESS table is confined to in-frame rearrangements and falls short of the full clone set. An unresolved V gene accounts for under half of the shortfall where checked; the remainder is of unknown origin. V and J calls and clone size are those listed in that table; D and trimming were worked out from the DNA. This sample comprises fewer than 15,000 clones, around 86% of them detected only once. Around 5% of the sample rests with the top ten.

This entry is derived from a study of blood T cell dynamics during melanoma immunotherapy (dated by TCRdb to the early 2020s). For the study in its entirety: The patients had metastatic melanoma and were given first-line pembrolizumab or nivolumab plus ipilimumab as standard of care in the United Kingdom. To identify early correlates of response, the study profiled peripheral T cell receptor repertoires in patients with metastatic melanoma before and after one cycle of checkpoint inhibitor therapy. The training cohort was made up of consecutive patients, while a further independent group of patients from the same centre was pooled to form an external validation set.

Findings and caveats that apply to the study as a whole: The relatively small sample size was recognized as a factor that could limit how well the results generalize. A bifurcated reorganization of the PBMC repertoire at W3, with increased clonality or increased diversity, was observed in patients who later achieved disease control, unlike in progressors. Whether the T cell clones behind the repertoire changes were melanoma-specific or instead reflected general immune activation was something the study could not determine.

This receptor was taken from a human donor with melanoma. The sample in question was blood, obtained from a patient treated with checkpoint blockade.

For the CDR3, the sequence is CASSASAGVHQETQYF. The sequence in DNA is TGTGCCAGCAGTGCATCAGCGGGAGTGCACCAAGAGACCCAGTACTTC. The chain is assembled from TRBV7-2 and TRBJ2-5, and 8 junctional nucleotides match TRBD2. V has 6 bases trimmed and J has 0 bases trimmed; junction bases matching no gene number 9. The CDR3 spans 16 residues, from the cysteine through the phenylalanine. Of the read, only the CDR3 DNA is kept; its 48 bases are in frame from base 1. Taken from the germline V gene, the CDR1 and CDR2 loops are SGHTA and FQGNSA.